This entry concerns a single T cell receptor (beta chain). With 60 Vbeta and 13 Jbeta primers, the PCR was carried out. Only in-frame clones appear in the TCRdb table, and some are missing; sequencing was by immunoSEQ multiplex PCR. The repertoire includes 110,000 to 150,000 clones, 60% to 80% of them detected once, and around 4.9% sits in the top ten. The data belong to a study of cytomegalovirus exposure and HLA in healthy donors. Germline V CDR1 and CDR2: SNHLY, FYNNEI. V was shortened by 3 bases and J by 4 bases, with 9 bases between the two germline ends. The CDR3 sequence is 13 residues long. The receptor comes from a male donor in good health and CMV-seronegative. Specimen: PBMCs. The chain combines TRBV2 with TRBJ1-2; no firm D call. The CDR3 region has the DNA TGTGCCAGCAGTGAGTCGTCCAGCTATGGCTACACCTTC. It translates to CASSESSSYGYTF.